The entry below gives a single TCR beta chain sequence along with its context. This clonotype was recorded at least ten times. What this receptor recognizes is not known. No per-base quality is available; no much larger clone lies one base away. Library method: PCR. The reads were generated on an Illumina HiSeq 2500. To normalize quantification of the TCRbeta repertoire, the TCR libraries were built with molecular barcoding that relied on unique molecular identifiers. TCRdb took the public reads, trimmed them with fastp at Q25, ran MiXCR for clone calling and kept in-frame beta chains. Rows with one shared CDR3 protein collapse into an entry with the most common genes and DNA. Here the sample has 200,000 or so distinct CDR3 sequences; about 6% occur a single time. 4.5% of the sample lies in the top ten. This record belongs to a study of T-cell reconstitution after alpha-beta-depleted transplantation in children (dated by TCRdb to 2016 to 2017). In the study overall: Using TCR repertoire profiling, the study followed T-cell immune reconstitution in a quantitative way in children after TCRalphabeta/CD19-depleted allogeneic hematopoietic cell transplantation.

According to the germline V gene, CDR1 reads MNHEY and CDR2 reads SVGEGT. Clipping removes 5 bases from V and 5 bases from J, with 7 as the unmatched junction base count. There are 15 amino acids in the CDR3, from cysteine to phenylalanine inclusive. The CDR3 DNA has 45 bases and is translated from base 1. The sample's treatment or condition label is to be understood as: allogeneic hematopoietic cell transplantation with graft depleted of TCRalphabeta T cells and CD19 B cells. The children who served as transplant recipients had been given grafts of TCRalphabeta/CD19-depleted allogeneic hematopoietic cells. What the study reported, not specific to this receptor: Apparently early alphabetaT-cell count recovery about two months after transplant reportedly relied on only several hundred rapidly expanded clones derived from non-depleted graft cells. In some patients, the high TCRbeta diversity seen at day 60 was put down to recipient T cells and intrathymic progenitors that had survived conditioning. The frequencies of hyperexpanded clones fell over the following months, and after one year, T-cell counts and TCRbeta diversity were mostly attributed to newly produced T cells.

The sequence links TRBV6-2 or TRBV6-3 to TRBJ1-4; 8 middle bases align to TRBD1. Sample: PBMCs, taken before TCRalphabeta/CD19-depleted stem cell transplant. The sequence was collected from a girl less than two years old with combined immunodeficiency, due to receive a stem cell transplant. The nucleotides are TGTGCCAGCAGTATCGACAGGGGAGGAAATGAAAAACTGTTTTTT. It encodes CASSIDRGGNEKLFF.